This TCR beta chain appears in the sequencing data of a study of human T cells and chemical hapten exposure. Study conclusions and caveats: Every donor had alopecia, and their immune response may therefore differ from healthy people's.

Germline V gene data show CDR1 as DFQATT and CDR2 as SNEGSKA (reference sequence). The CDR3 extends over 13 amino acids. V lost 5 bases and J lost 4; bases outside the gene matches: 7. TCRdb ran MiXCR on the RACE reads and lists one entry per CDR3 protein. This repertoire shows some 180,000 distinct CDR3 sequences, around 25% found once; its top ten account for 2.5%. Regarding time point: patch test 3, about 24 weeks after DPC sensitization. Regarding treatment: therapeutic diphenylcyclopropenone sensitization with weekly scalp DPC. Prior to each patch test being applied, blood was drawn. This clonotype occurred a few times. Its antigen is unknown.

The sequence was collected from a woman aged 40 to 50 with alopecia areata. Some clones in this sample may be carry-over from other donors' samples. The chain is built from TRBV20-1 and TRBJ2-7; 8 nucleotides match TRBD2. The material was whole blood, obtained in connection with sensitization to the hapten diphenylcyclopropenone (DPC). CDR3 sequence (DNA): TGCAGTGCTCGAGGGACTAGTCTTTACGAGCAGTACTTC. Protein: CSARGTSLYEQYF.